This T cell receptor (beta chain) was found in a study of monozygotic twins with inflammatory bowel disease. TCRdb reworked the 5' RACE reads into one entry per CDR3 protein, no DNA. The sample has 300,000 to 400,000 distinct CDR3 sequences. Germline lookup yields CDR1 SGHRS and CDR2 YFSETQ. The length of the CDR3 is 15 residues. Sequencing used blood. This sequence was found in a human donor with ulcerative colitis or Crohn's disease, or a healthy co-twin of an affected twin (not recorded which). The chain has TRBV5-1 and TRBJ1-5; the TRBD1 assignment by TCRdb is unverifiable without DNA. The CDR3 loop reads CASSLGGQHNQPQHF.